This entry lists 27 T cell receptor beta chains sequenced from one sample in a study of T-cell reconstitution after alpha-beta-depleted transplantation in children. The library targeted TCRbeta and was prepared with unique molecular identifiers. One entry per CDR3 protein results from TCRdb running MiXCR on the PCR reads. This table holds 450,000 to 600,000 distinct CDR3 sequences, approximately 20% found once. The source was PBMCs from the stem cell graft donor, collected from the stem cell graft. These receptors came from a human donor who donated a stem cell graft to a child with acute lymphoblastic leukemia.

The table lists this clonotype with a few counts. The rearrangement joins TRBV5-1 to TRBJ2-5; weak D call: TRBD2 (6 bases). The CDR3 length is 14 residues. V lost 6 bases and J lost 5, with 17 bases in between. Per germline, CDR1 SGHRS and CDR2 YFSETQ. CDR3 region: CASTPLPGVETQYF. In DNA, the CDR3 is TGCGCCAGCACCCCCCTCCCGGGGGTGGAGACCCAGTACTTC.

The CDR3 region is CASSEGAGAYNEQFF. CDR3 sequence (DNA): TGTGCCAGCAGTGAAGGAGCGGGAGCCTACAATGAGCAGTTCTTC. The V and J genes are TRBV25-1 and TRBJ2-1, with 8 bases that match TRBD2. With 2 bases clipped from V and 2 bases from J, the junction kept 2 bases outside the gene matches. Germline values: CDR1 MGHDK, CDR2 SYGVNS. The CDR3 runs to 15 residues.

The genes are TRBV3-1 and TRBJ2-3, with 7 bases fitting TRBD2. CDR3 size: 19 residues. In germline, CDR1 is LGHDT, CDR2 YNNKEL (reference sequence). J lost 3 bases, V lost 1 base, and 16 bases had no gene match. This chain's CDR3 is CASSQALGGRERGTDTQYF. The CDR3, as DNA: TGTGCCAGCAGCCAAGCTCTGGGAGGGCGGGAGAGGGGAACAGATACGCAGTATTTT.

V is TRBV4-1 and J is TRBJ2-7, with a tentative D call TRBD2 (5 bases). This CDR3 spans 15 amino acids. V was shortened by 1 base and J by 2 bases, with 12 bases between the two germline ends. Germline V lookup: CDR1 MGHRA, CDR2 YSYEKL. The CDR3 DNA reads as TGCGCCAGCAGCCAAGTTCCCGGGGTGACCTACGAGCAGTACTTC. It translates to CASSQVPGVTYEQYF.

The V call is TRBV25-1, the J call TRBJ2-3; tentative D call: TRBD2 (6 bases). CDR1 and CDR2 (germline): MGHDK, SYGVNS. V gave up 8 bases and J gave up 1 base, with 13 bases separating them. This CDR3 is built from 14 residues. DNA for the CDR3: TGTGCCAGCGGGGAGGTTGTCGGCACAGATACGCAGTATTTT. Encoded protein: CASGEVVGTDTQYF. Drawing the rest from reference TRBV25-1 and TRBJ2-3, the complete variable domain is EADIYQTPRYLVIGTGKKITLECSQTMGHDKMYWYQQDPGMELHLIHYSYGVNSTEKGDLSSESTVSRIRTEHFPLTLESARPSHTSQYLCASGEVVGTDTQYFGPGTRLTVL.

V and J are TRBV6-5 and TRBJ1-2, with 8 bases that match TRBD1. The CDR3 runs to 14 residues. V gave up 2 bases and J gave up 3 bases; unmatched junction bases: 2. Germline V gene data show CDR1 as MNHEY and CDR2 as SVGAGI. The CDR3 reads CASSYGQGDYGYTF. DNA of the CDR3: TGTGCCAGCAGTTACGGACAGGGAGACTATGGCTACACCTTC.

The gene calls are TRBV5-1 and TRBJ2-3, with D possibly TRBD2 on 6 matching bases. Per the germline V gene, CDR1 is SGHRS and CDR2 is YFSETQ. The V end was cut by 4 bases, the J end by 2 bases, with 11 bases between. The length of the CDR3 is 14 residues. The CDR3, as DNA: TGCGCCAGCAGCCAGCGGACTAACACAGATACGCAGTATTTT. Protein: CASSQRTNTDTQYF.

In its sample, this clonotype was seen a few times. The chain recombines TRBV20-1 with TRBJ2-7; 9 nucleotides agree with TRBD1. Germline loops: CDR1 DFQATT, CDR2 SNEGSKA (reference sequence). This CDR3 has 14 amino acids. The V gene end was trimmed by 5 bases and the J gene end by 4 bases; junction bases not matched to a gene: 9. CDR3 sequence: CSAPVTGGTYEQYF. The DNA of the CDR3 is TGCAGTGCTCCTGTTACAGGGGGCACGTACGAGCAGTACTTC.

The chain links TRBV7-9 to TRBJ2-3; the D call may be TRBD1 or TRBD2 (5 bases each). The CDR3 length is 13 residues. V lost 5 bases and J lost 5, with 11 bases in between. Germline V CDR1 and CDR2: SEHNR, FQNEAQ (reference sequence). The chain's CDR3 is CASSQPGRDTQYF. The CDR3, as DNA: TGTGCCAGCAGCCAACCAGGGAGAGATACGCAGTATTTT.

This clonotype was picked up a small number of times. This rearrangement joins TRBV7-8 to TRBJ1-5, with a possible D match to TRBD1 (5 bases). The V gene's germline CDR1 is SGHVS and CDR2 FQNEAQ. V shed 0 bases and J shed 6 bases, with 9 bases lying between them. The CDR3 extends over 14 amino acids. The chain's CDR3 is CASSLARGGQPQHF. CDR3 sequence (DNA): TGTGCCAGCAGCTTAGCCCGGGGCGGTCAGCCCCAGCATTTT. Full variable domain (rest looked up from reference TRBV7-8 and TRBJ1-5): GAGVSQSPRYKVAKRGQDVALRCDPISGHVSLFWYQQALGQGPEFLTYFQNEAQLDKSGLPSDRFFAERPEGSVSTLKIQRTQQEDSAVYLCASSLARGGQPQHFGDGTRLSIL.

This clonotype was seen only a few times. CDR3 nucleotide sequence: TGTGCCAGCAGGGACCTGGGGGCGTCCTACGAGCAGTACTTC. This sequence encodes CASRDLGASYEQYF. The rearrangement joins TRBV6-1 to TRBJ2-7, with a weak D call TRBD1 (6 bases). Trimming took 6 bases from V and 1 from J, leaving 13 bases between them. Germline V gives CDR1 MNHNS, CDR2 SASEGT. The length of the CDR3 is 14 residues.

There are a few counts of this clonotype. The rearrangement joins TRBV6-5 to TRBJ1-6, with 9 bases lining up with TRBD1. Per germline, CDR1 MNHEY and CDR2 SVGAGI. V was pared by 3 bases and J by 8 bases, with 5 bases of the junction left unmatched. CDR3 length: 15 residues. Here the CDR3 reads CASSYIGQGYSPLHF. CDR3 bases: TGTGCCAGCAGTTATATCGGACAGGGGTATTCACCCCTCCACTTT.

This clonotype was recorded a few times. The chain has TRBV21-1 and TRBJ2-5; the listed D gene, TRBD1, was not tested against the DNA. TRBV21-1 is assigned pseudogene status. The CDR3 runs 15 residues. The CDR3 reads CASSKVPRGGETQYF. DNA of the CDR3: TGTGCCAGCAGCAAAGTACCGAGAGGGGGAGAGACCCAGTACTTC.

In this sample, this clonotype turned up many times. V is TRBV12-3 or TRBV12-4 and J is TRBJ1-4, with a tentative D call TRBD1 (5 bases). The CDR3 is made up of 12 amino acids. V lost 1 base and J 8 bases, leaving 5 bases between the germline ends. CDR3 coding DNA: TGTGCCAGCAGTTTAGGGACAGAAAAACTGTTTTTT. Its translation is CASSLGTEKLFF.

This clonotype appeared a few times. The rearrangement uses TRBV15 and TRBJ2-7; a possible D gene is TRBD2 (6 bases). V shed 0 bases and J shed 1 base, with 13 bases lying between them. Germline CDR1 is LNHNV and CDR2 is YYDKDF (reference sequence). This CDR3 region has 16 residues. The CDR3, as DNA: TGTGCCACCAGCAGAGACGGGAGTGACCTATCCTACGAGCAGTACTTC. It is translated as CATSRDGSDLSYEQYF.

This clonotype appeared many times. The genes are TRBV7-8 and TRBJ2-1; a possible D gene is TRBD2 (6 bases). Trimming removed 1 base from V and 9 bases from J, with 19 bases in between. From germline, CDR1 is SGHVS and CDR2 FQNEAQ. CDR3 size: 16 residues. CDR3 protein: CASSLVLGTGGVEQFF. The CDR3 DNA sequence: TGTGCCAGCAGCTTAGTGCTCGGGACTGGGGGAGTTGAGCAGTTCTTC.

This clonotype was observed a handful of times. The chain is built from TRBV12-3 or TRBV12-4 and TRBJ2-5, with TRBD2 identical over 14 bases. With V trimmed by 7 bases and J by 5 bases, 12 bases remained unmatched. This CDR3 comprises 17 residues. The CDR3 coding sequence is TGTGCCAGCAAATTGACTAGCGGGAGGGCCGGGCGGGAGACCCAGTACTTC. This codes for CASKLTSGRAGRETQYF.

This rearrangement joins TRBV19 to TRBJ1-4; D gene unclear. This CDR3 region has 14 residues. Germline CDR1 LNHDA, CDR2 SQIVND (reference sequence). Trimming pared 7 bases from V and 7 bases from J, leaving 16 bases between. CDR3 in DNA: TGTGCCAGTACCTCGGCGGCGGCCGGTGAAAAACTGTTTTTT. Amino acids: CASTSAAAGEKLFF.

This clonotype was picked up a small number of times. The rearrangement links TRBV5-6 to TRBJ1-2; D is possibly TRBD1 (5 bases). The germline V gene encodes CDR1 SGHDT and CDR2 YYEEEE. The CDR3 runs to 14 residues. V was trimmed by 4 bases and J by 8 bases, leaving 18 bases between them. Here the CDR3 reads CASSILPQGGGYTF. The CDR3 region has the DNA TGTGCCAGCAGCATCCTCCCCCAGGGAGGGGGCTACACCTTC. Based on the CDR3 plus reference TRBV5-6 and TRBJ1-2, the full variable domain is DAGVTQSPTHLIKTRGQQVTLRCSPKSGHDTVSWYQQALGQGPQFIFQYYEEEERQRGNFPDRFSGHQFPNYSSELNVNALLLGDSALYLCASSILPQGGGYTFGSGTRLTVV.

The chain carries TRBV10-3 and TRBJ2-7, with 15 bases lining up with TRBD2. Germline V gene lookup returns CDR1 ENHRY and CDR2 SYGVKD. V was pared by 3 bases and J by 1 base, with 13 bases of the junction left unmatched. The CDR3 contains 20 residues. CDR3 region: CAISDIGTSGRSNYSYEQYF. The CDR3 DNA sequence: TGTGCCATCAGTGATATAGGGACTAGCGGGAGGTCGAACTATTCCTACGAGCAGTACTTC.

V gene TRBV12-3 or TRBV12-4 combines with J gene TRBJ1-2; 7 bases are a match to TRBD1. V lost 5 bases, J lost 8 bases, and 11 bases stayed unmatched. The CDR3 runs 14 residues. This CDR3 is CASSRTDRVGGYTF. In DNA form, the CDR3 reads TGTGCCAGCAGTCGGACCGACAGGGTGGGCGGCTACACCTTC.

The chain employs TRBV13 and TRBJ2-7, with D unresolved. CDR1 PRHDT and CDR2 FYEKMQ come from the germline V gene (reference sequence). This CDR3 has 13 residues. V was pared by 2 bases and J by 7 bases, with 12 bases between. The CDR3 loop is CASSLRLANEQYF. The CDR3 DNA sequence: TGTGCCAGCAGCTTACGCCTGGCTAATGAGCAGTACTTC.

This clonotype occurred many times. The CDR3 sequence: CASAGGPEDTQYF. CDR3 coding DNA: TGTGCCAGCGCCGGGGGCCCCGAAGATACGCAGTATTTT. This chain links TRBV6-5 with TRBJ2-3; D tentatively reads TRBD1 or TRBD2 (6 bases each). V lost 8 bases and J 5 bases, leaving 14 bases between the germline ends. CDR1 is MNHEY and CDR2 is SVGAGI in the germline V gene. The CDR3 spans 13 residues.

The V and J genes are TRBV5-1 and TRBJ2-3; 7 nucleotides line up with TRBD1. Trimming cost V 6 bases and J 5 bases; bases outside gene matches: 3. There are 12 residues in the CDR3. CDR1 is SGHRS, CDR2 YFSETQ, per germline. The CDR3 region is CASNPGGDTQYF. CDR3 nucleotide sequence: TGCGCCAGCAACCCAGGGGGAGATACGCAGTATTTT.

The CDR3 spells CASSLFDGNYGYTF. For the CDR3, the DNA is TGTGCCAGCAGCTTATTCGACGGGAACTATGGCTACACCTTC. The V call is TRBV7-9, the J call TRBJ1-2; D gene unclear. V was cut by 2 bases and J by 2 bases, with 9 bases left in between. Germline V gene lookup returns CDR1 SEHNR and CDR2 FQNEAQ (reference sequence). The CDR3 is 14 residues long.

This clonotype was observed a handful of times. The chain uses TRBV10-3 and TRBJ2-2, with 10 bases that match TRBD2. The CDR3 length is 16 residues. Losses at the gene ends were 6 bases for V and 4 bases for J; bases not matched to a gene: 8. Germline V lookup: CDR1 ENHRY, CDR2 SYGVKD. The CDR3 DNA is TGTGCCATCAGCTCCTTAGCGGGGGGAGGCACCGGGGAGCTGTTTTTT. Protein: CAISSLAGGGTGELFF.

The CDR3 region is CASSLYQGGSNSPLHF. CDR3 bases: TGTGCCAGCAGTTTATATCAGGGGGGAAGTAATTCACCCCTCCACTTT. V and J are TRBV27 and TRBJ1-6; TRBD1 matches at 7 bases. V lost 1 base to trimming and J lost 6 bases; unmatched junction nucleotides: 6. Germline CDR1 MNHEY, CDR2 SMNVEV (reference sequence). The length of the CDR3 is 16 residues.